This T cell receptor beta chain was recovered during a study of shared clonotypes between healthy human individuals. Germline V gives CDR1 MGHDK, CDR2 SYGVNS. The V end lost 8 bases, the J end lost 0 bases, and 17 bases lay between the germline ends. The CDR3 is made up of 15 amino acids. Clones were read by immunoSEQ multiplex PCR, and TCRdb kept only the in-frame ones, dropping some. The table records about 1 million clones, about 75% of them present only once. Sequencing was performed on memory CD4+ T cells sorted from blood. This sample's subset: CD45RA-negative fraction. The V call is TRBV25-1, the J call TRBJ2-7, with unresolved D. This clonotype was obtained from a man between 18 and 29 years old in good health. CDR3 nucleotides: TGTGCCAGCTCCTACACACGGGCCTTCTCCTACGAGCAGTACTTC. Protein: CASSYTRAFSYEQYF.